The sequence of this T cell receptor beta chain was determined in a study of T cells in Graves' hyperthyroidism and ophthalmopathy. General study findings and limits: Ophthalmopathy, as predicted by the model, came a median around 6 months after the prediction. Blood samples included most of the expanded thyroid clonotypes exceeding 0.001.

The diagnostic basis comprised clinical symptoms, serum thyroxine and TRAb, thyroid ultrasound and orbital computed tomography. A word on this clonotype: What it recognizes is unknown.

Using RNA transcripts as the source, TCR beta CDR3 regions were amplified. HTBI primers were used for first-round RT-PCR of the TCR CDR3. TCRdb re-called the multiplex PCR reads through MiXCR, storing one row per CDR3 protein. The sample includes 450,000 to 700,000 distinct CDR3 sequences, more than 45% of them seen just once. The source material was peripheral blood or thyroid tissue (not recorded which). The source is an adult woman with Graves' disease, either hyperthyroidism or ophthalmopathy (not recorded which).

This chain's CDR3 is CSVYKPGANVLTF. The CDR3 DNA sequence: TGCAGCGTGTATAAACCTGGGGCCAACGTCCTGACTTTC. The chain joins TRBV29-1 to TRBJ2-6; D is unresolved. The germline gives CDR1 SQVTM, CDR2 ANQGSEA. V lost 6 bases, J lost 2 bases, and 8 bases lay in between. CDR3 length equals 13 residues.